The TCR beta chain described here comes from a study of cytomegalovirus exposure and HLA in healthy donors. Primers for the PCR totalled 60 Vbeta and 13 Jbeta. Generated by immunoSEQ multiplex PCR, the TCRdb table keeps only in-frame clones and is missing some. The table records under 250,000 clones, about 72% of them present only once. Study-wide findings and caveats: TCR beta sequences reportedly predicted most subjects' HLA-A and HLA-B alleles accurately.

This clone was seen a few times. Its specificity is unknown. Sequencing input: PBMCs. The source is a male donor in good health and CMV-seronegative.

The CDR3 DNA reads TGTGCCAGCAGCCCAGATACGGGTCAGTTCTTC. The encoded protein is CASSPDTGQFF. The chain carries TRBV7-2 and TRBJ2-1, with D hard to call. Germline CDR1 reads SGHTA; CDR2 reads FQGNSA. V lost 5 bases and J lost 13, with 12 bases in between. CDR3 length: 11 residues. Combining the CDR3 with reference TRBV7-2 and TRBJ2-1 gives the whole variable domain GAGVSQSPSNKVTEKGKDVELRCDPISGHTALYWYRQSLGQGLEFLIYFQGNSAPDKSGLPSDRFSAERTGGSVSTLTIQRTQQEDSAVYLCASSPDTGQFFGPGTRLTVL.